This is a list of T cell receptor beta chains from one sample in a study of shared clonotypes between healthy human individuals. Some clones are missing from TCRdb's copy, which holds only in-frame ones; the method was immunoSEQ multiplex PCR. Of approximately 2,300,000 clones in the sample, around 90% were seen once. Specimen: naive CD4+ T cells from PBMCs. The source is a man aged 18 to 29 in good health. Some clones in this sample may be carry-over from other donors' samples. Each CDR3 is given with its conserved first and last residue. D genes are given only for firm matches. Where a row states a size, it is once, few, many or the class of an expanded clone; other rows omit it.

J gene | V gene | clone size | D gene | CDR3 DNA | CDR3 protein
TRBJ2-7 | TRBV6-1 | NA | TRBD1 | TGTGCCAGCCGAAGGACAGGGTCGTACGAGCAGTACTTC | CASRRTGSYEQYF
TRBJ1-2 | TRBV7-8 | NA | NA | TGTGCCAGCAGCTTAGCGCTTCCAGGGGCAGGGGTCGATAACTATGGCTACACCTTC | CASSLALPGAGVDNYGYTF
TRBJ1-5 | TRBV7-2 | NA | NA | TGTGCCAGCAGCTTGGGGCCCGACAGCAATCAGCCCCAGCATTTT | CASSLGPDSNQPQHF
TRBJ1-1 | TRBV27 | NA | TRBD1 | TGTGCCAGCAGAAGGACAGGGGCCTTTGAAGCTTTCTTT | CASRRTGAFEAFF
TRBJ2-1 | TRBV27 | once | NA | TGTGCCAGCAGTTTACCCCTCGGGGCGGGTGAGCAGTTCTTC | CASSLPLGAGEQFF
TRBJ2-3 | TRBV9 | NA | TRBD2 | TGTGCCAGCAGCGTAGGGGTCGGCGGGAGGGCCCTAGATACGCAGTATTTT | CASSVGVGGRALDTQYF
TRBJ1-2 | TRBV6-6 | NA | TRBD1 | TGTGCCAGCAGCTGGACAGGGGACAACCTCAACTATGGCTACACCTTC | CASSWTGDNLNYGYTF
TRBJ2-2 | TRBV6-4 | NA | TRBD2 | TGTGCCAGCAGCCCCAGCGGGACGAACACCGGGGAGCTGTTTTTT | CASSPSGTNTGELFF
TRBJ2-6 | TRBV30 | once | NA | TGTGCCTGGAGTGGCATAATTGGGGCCAACGTCCTGACTTTC | CAWSGIIGANVLTF
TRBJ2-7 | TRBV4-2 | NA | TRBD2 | TGTGCCAGCGCCCCGGGTCTAGCGGGAGTTTTGGCACGTCGCGAGCAGTACTTC | CASAPGLAGVLARREQYF
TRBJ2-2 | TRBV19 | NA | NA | TGTGCCAGTAATAAGAGGGAGGTTTACACCGGGGAGCTGTTTTTT | CASNKREVYTGELFF
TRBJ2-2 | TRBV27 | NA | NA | TGTGCCAGCCGAATAGACAGGAACACCGGGGAGCTGTTTTTT | CASRIDRNTGELFF
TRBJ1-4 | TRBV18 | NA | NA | TGTGCCAGCTCACCAATCATTAGGGGTGAAAAACTGTTTTTT | CASSPIIRGEKLFF
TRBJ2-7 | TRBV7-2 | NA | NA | TGTGCCAGCAGCAGACTAGTGTTATCCTACGAGCAGTACTTC | CASSRLVLSYEQYF
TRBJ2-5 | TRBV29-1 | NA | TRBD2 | TGCAGCGTTGACGGACTAGCCAAAGAGACCCAGTACTTC | CSVDGLAKETQYF
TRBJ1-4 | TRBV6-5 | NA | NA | TGTGCCAGCAGCCGGGGGGGTCGGGAAAAACTGTTTTTT | CASSRGGREKLFF
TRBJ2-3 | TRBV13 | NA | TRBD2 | TGTGCCAGCAGCCTGGGACTAGCGGGAGGGACGACACTGAAAGATACGCAGTATTTT | CASSLGLAGGTTLKDTQYF
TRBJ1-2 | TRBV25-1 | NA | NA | TGTGCCAGCACCGCAGGGCTAAACTATGGCTACACCTTC | CASTAGLNYGYTF
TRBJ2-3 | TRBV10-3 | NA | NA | TGTGCCATCAGGGATCGCACAGATACGCAGTATTTT | CAIRDRTDTQYF
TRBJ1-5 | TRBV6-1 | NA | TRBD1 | TGTGCCAGCAGTGCCGGGGACAGCTATCAGCCCCAGCATTTT | CASSAGDSYQPQHF
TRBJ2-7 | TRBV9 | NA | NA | TGTGCCAGCAGCCCTCGGGGGCTCTATGACGAACGCGAGCAGTACTTC | CASSPRGLYDEREQYF
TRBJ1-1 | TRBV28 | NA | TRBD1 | TGTGCCAGCAGAAGACCGGGGACAGGGTCTTTCAATGAAGCTTTCTTT | CASRRPGTGSFNEAFF
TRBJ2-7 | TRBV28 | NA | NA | TGTGCCAGCAGGGTGGGCGACCCGAGGTCCTACGAGCAGTACTTC | CASRVGDPRSYEQYF
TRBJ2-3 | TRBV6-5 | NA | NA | TGTGCCAGCAGGTCAGAGGGGATTCCAGATACGCAGTATTTT | CASRSEGIPDTQYF
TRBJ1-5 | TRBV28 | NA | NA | TGTGCCAGCAGAGGGACTAATCAGCCCCAGCATTTT | CASRGTNQPQHF
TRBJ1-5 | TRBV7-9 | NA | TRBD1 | TGTGCCAGCAGCTTAGGAGTCCCGGGACAGAAGCGGCCCCAGCATTTT | CASSLGVPGQKRPQHF
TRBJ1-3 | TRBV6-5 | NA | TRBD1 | TGTGCCAGCAGTTACTCGGGACAGGGGAGGAACACCATATATTTT | CASSYSGQGRNTIYF
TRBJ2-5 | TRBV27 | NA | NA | TGTGCCAGCAGTTTTCGTCGGATATCTCGGCTAGGAGGCGAGGATGAGACCCAGTACTTC | CASSFRRISRLGGEDETQYF
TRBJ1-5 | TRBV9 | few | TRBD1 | TGTGCCAGCAGCGCGGGACAGGGCGATCAGCCCCAGCATTTT | CASSAGQGDQPQHF
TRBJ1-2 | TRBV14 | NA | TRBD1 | TGTGCCAGCAGCGTAACAGGGGGCGCCATAGGTGGCTACACCTTC | CASSVTGGAIGGYTF
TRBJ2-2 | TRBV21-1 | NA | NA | TGTGCCAGCAGCCTTCGACAGTGCACCGGGGAGCTGTTTTTT | CASSLRQCTGELFF
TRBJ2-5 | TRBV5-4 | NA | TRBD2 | TGTGCCAGCACCGAAGAGACTAGCGCCCAAGAGACCCAGTACTTC | CASTEETSAQETQYF
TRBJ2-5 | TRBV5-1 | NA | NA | TGCGCCAGCAGCTTAAGCAGTACTCAAGAGACCCAGTACTTC | CASSLSSTQETQYF
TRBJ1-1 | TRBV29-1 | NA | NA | TGCAGCGTTGTACTTAACACTGAAGCTTTCTTT | CSVVLNTEAFF
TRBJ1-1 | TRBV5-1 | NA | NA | TGCGCCAGCAGCTCGGGACCGATAAACACTGAAGCTTTCTTT | CASSSGPINTEAFF
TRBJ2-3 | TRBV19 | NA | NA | TGTGCCAGTAGTATTCCGGGAGTAGGGACAGATACGCAGTATTTT | CASSIPGVGTDTQYF
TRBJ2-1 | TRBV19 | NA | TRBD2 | TGTGCCAGTAGTATAACAACTAGCGGGATCCCCCATGAGCAGTTCTTC | CASSITTSGIPHEQFF
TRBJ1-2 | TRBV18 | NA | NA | TGTGCCAGCTCGCCTATAGCCGGGACCGACCGGAATTTCTATGGCTACACCTTC | CASSPIAGTDRNFYGYTF
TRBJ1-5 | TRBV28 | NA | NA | TGTGCCAGCACCGTACTTTATGATGAGCCCCAGCATTTT | CASTVLYDEPQHF
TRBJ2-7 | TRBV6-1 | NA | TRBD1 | TGTGCCTGCTCCATGGGACAGTACAGCTCCTACGAGCAGTACTTC | CACSMGQYSSYEQYF
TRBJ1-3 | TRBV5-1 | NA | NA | TGCGCCAGCAGCTTCCGGGATTCTCCTGGAAACACCATATATTTT | CASSFRDSPGNTIYF
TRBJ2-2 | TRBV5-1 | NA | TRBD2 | TGCGCCAGCAGCTTATTAGCGGGCCCTAACACCGGGGAGCTGTTTTTT | CASSLLAGPNTGELFF
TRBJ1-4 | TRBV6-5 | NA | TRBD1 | TGTGCCAGCAGTTACGTCAACAGGGGACGCGAAAAACTGTTTTTT | CASSYVNRGREKLFF
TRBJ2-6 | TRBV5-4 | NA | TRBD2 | TGTGCCAGCAGAAACGGGGGGGCAGGTGGGGCCAACGTCCTGACTTTC | CASRNGGAGGANVLTF
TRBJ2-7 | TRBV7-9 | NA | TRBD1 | TGTGCCAGCAGCTGGACAGGGTTTACCTACGAGCAGTACTTC | CASSWTGFTYEQYF
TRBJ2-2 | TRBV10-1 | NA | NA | TGCGCCAGACCTCGGTGGTCGTTGGGGGCCGGGGAGTTTTTT | CARPRWSLGAGEFF